Below, 4 T cell receptor beta chains from the same sample are listed, as sequenced in a study of blood T cell repertoires in COVID-19. Clones were read by immunoSEQ multiplex PCR, and TCRdb kept only the in-frame ones, dropping some. The sample records 430,000 or so clones, roughly 89% being singletons. The specimen sequenced was peripheral blood. These receptors all come from a man younger than 35 with COVID-19, enrolled during active disease.

The gene calls are TRBV15 and TRBJ2-4; possibly TRBD2 for D (6 bases). V was cut by 0 bases and J by 2 bases, with 14 bases left in between. CDR3 length equals 17 residues. The germline V gene has CDR1 LNHNV and CDR2 YYDKDF (reference sequence). CDR3 DNA: TGTGCCACCAGCAGAGATACACGGGAGCAAACCAAAAACATTCAGTACTTC. Amino acid sequence: CATSRDTREQTKNIQYF.

The rearrangement joins TRBV5-4 to TRBJ2-1, with 8 bases fitting TRBD2. CDR1 SGHNT and CDR2 YYREEE come from the germline V gene (reference sequence). Trimming took 4 bases from V and 6 from J; bases not matched to a gene: 9. CDR3 length: 15 amino acids. The CDR3 protein is CASSTPGLGANEQFF. CDR3 bases: TGTGCCAGCAGCACGCCGGGACTAGGGGCCAATGAGCAGTTCTTC.

The chain links TRBV7-3 to TRBJ1-2; TRBD1 matches at 8 bases. The CDR3 contains 13 residues. Per germline, CDR1 SGHTA and CDR2 FQGTGA. The junction had 4 bases not matched to a gene; V was cut back by 4 bases and J by 6 bases. CDR3 DNA: TGTGCCAGCAGCTCTGGACAGGGTCATGGCTACACCTTC. Protein sequence: CASSSGQGHGYTF.

The rearrangement links TRBV5-1 to TRBJ2-3; 7 nucleotides match TRBD1. Trimming cost V 7 bases and J 8 bases; bases outside gene matches: 10. CDR1 is SGHRS, CDR2 YFSETQ, per germline. The CDR3 has 13 residues. The CDR3 nucleotides are TGCGCCAGCCGTCAGCAGGGGGAAGGTACGCAGTATTTT. This translates into CASRQQGEGTQYF.